This note documents a single TCR beta chain sequence. Its target is unknown. One end of the junction varies from germline; a read error may be responsible. This specimen comes from a study of Tregs in tolerant kidney transplant recipients. Thawed PBMCs were FACS-sorted into unstimulated CD4+CD25+CD127- regulatory T cells, CD4+CD25- non-regulatory cells, CD4 and CD8 cells. Study results and limitations: Changing PCR primers prevented nucleotide comparison between some patients' samples. Validation in larger populations is needed because few patients were studied.

Using immunoSEQ multiplex PCR, the repertoire was profiled, and TCRdb retains in-frame clones only, with some absent. The sample records just under 65,000 clones, more than 95% being singletons. The CDR3 contains 12 residues. The germline gives CDR1 SGHDT, CDR2 YYEEEE. Sample: Tregs from blood, taken before the transplant. The receptor comes from a human donor who received a combined kidney and bone marrow transplant. The V and J genes are TRBV5-6 and TRBJ2-4; the match to TRBD1 covers 7 bases. The CDR3 DNA reads TGTGCCAGCAGCCTAAGGGCCGGGACAGCGGACTTC. Residues: CASSLRAGTADF.